This TCR beta chain was captured in a study of beta chain features in type 1 diabetes. The wider study: Across the samples, 90 million to 120 million sorted cells were examined in total. Study-level findings and limits: Among patients with Type 1 diabetes, TCRB CDR3s were moderately but significantly shorter in every one of the four CD4+ subsets. The study found that naive, central memory and Treg TCRB repertoires appeared more similar in patients than in healthy donors.

Central memory, naive, regulatory and stem cell-like memory CD4+ cells were sorted by CD45RO/CCR7/CD25/CD127/CD95/CD27. Germline assignment: CDR1 SEHNR and CDR2 FQNEAQ (reference sequence). The CDR3 is 16 amino acids. After removal of 1 base from V and 7 bases from J, the junction contained 6 bases not matched to a gene. Regarding this clone: Antigen unknown.

What was sequenced were expressed TCRB transcripts, since all of the isolated RNA had been reverse transcribed. Repertoires were generated with immunoSEQ multiplex PCR, while TCRdb's copy carries only in-frame clones and drops some. Altogether a few hundred thousand clones are present, over 10% being singletons, with the ten largest covering less than 0.02%. This receptor was identified in a man aged 18 to 29 in good health. V is TRBV7-9 and J is TRBJ1-4; 10 bases are a match to TRBD1. The sequencing input was naive CD4+ T cells from blood. CDR3 in amino acids: CASSLEVGTGAEKLFF. CDR3 in DNA: TGTGCCAGCAGCTTAGAAGTCGGGACAGGGGCTGAAAAACTGTTTTTT.